This TCR beta chain is drawn from a study of T cell repertoires in cytomegalovirus infection. Study details: It can be stated that public TCR beta signatures indicated CMV infection as well as a matching HLA type.

Study outcomes and limitations: CMV carriers having the relevant HLA were flagged by cumulative public TCR beta family frequency. The ex vivo response was dominated by HLA-C-restricted CMV-specific TCR beta clonotypes.

J gave up 4 bases and V 4 bases, and 3 bases lay outside the gene matches. CDR3 size: 14 residues. Germline V CDR1 and CDR2: SGHAT, FQNNGV. Each CDR3 protein is one row after TCRdb ran MiXCR on the reads. The sample has about 770,000 distinct CDR3 sequences, about 28% seen once. This clonotype was counted between two and nine times. Antigen unknown. The sequence was collected from a human donor in good health (CMV status not recorded). Some clones in this sample may be carry-over from other donors' samples. V gene TRBV11-2 combines with J gene TRBJ2-2; TRBD1 matches at 7 bases. The sample consisted of cultured CD8+ T cells from PBMCs, taken from culture after CMV antigen stimulation. The CDR3 nucleotides read TGTGCCAGCAGCTCGGGGACAGTCACCGGGGAGCTGTTTTTT. Translating gives CASSSGTVTGELFF.